These 32 T cell receptor beta chains were sequenced from one sample in a study of blood T cell repertoires in COVID-19 (dated by TCRdb to 2020 to 2022). The library relied on the immunoSEQ multiplex PCR assay. Sourced from immuneACCESS, this table was stored by TCRdb with only in-frame sequences that have V and J called. A share of the clones is absent; for the studies checked, an unresolved V gene accounts for under half, and the remainder has no known explanation. The sample table shows approximately 180,000 clones, and approximately 85% are seen once. Jointly, the top ten make up 2.5% to 3.5% of the sample. The sequenced sample consisted of peripheral blood. These receptors were collected from a man aged 55 to 70 with acute or convalescent COVID-19.

This rearrangement joins TRBV2 to TRBJ2-2; 7 nucleotides match TRBD1. V shed 6 bases, J shed 7 bases, and the junction held 8 bases outside the gene matches. The CDR3 is 14 amino acids. Germline CDR1 reads SNHLY; CDR2 reads FYNNEI. The CDR3 sequence: CASSRQGSGGELFF. For the CDR3, the DNA is TGTGCCAGCAGCCGACAGGGCTCAGGCGGGGAGCTGTTTTTT.

The CDR3 loop is CASSVELGLAGVSNEQFF. In DNA form, the CDR3 reads TGTGCCAGCAGCGTTGAACTCGGACTAGCGGGAGTTTCTAATGAGCAGTTCTTC. This chain connects TRBV9 to TRBJ2-1; 13 bases match TRBD2. Germline CDR1 and CDR2: SGDLS and YYNGEE. V was clipped by 2 bases and J by 7 bases; unmatched bases: 12. The CDR3 loop spans 18 amino acids. The full variable domain, rest sourced from reference TRBV9 and TRBJ2-1, is DSGVTQTPKHLITATGQRVTLRCSPRSGDLSVYWYQQSLDQGLQFLIQYYNGEERAKGNILERFSAQQFPDLHSELNLSSLELGDSALYFCASSVELGLAGVSNEQFFGPGTRLTVL.

The chain joins TRBV9 to TRBJ2-5; TRBD1 matches at 7 bases. CDR1 and CDR2 (germline): SGDLS, YYNGEE. The CDR3 is 14 residues long. V trimming: 0 bases; J trimming: 5 bases; junction bases outside the gene matches: 4. CDR3 in amino acids: CASSVAAGGETQYF. The CDR3 region has the DNA TGTGCCAGCAGCGTAGCGGCAGGGGGTGAGACCCAGTACTTC.

This clone has only one observation. The V call is TRBV3-1 (or the pseudogene TRBV3-2), the J call TRBJ2-3, with 10 bases fitting TRBD2. The CDR3 runs to 16 residues. From germline, CDR1 is LGHDT and CDR2 YNNKEL (reference sequence). The junction had 2 bases not matched to a gene; V was cut back by 1 base and J by 1 base. CDR3 coding DNA: TGTGCCAGCAGCCAAGCTAGCGGGAGTGGCACAGATACGCAGTATTTT. Amino acids: CASSQASGSGTDTQYF.

The chain carries TRBV6-4 and TRBJ2-1; 7 positions match TRBD2. The CDR3 is 15 residues long. V was pared by 5 bases and J by 2 bases, with 6 bases of the junction left unmatched. CDR1 is MRHNA and CDR2 is SNTAGT in the germline V gene. The CDR3 coding sequence is TGTGCCAGCAGTAAAGTGGGGGGGACCTACAATGAGCAGTTCTTC. Translation: CASSKVGGTYNEQFF.

The rearrangement links TRBV5-4 to TRBJ1-3, with TRBD1 matching 9 bases. After removal of 0 bases from V and 7 bases from J, the junction contained 5 bases not matched to a gene. Germline values: CDR1 SGHNT, CDR2 YYREEE (reference sequence). The CDR3 has 15 residues. The CDR3, as DNA: TGTGCCAGCAGCTTGGGGTTAGGACAGGGGAACACCATATATTTT. It encodes CASSLGLGQGNTIYF.

This chain connects TRBV5-6 to TRBJ2-3; 7 positions agree with TRBD2. Germline V gene data show CDR1 as SGHDT and CDR2 as YYEEEE. The V and J ends lost 0 bases and 4 bases, in that order; junction bases with no gene match: 8. The CDR3 runs 16 residues. The DNA of the CDR3 is TGTGCCAGCAGCTTGGGTTGGCGGGAGATCCCAGATACGCAGTATTTT. Protein sequence: CASSLGWREIPDTQYF.

V is TRBV5-1 and J is TRBJ2-7; TRBD1 agrees at 8 bases. In germline, CDR1 is SGHRS, CDR2 YFSETQ. CDR3 size: 14 residues. J was trimmed by 1 base and V by 2 bases; bases with no gene match: 2. CDR3 bases: TGCGCCAGCAGCTTTAACAGGGGGTCCTACGAGCAGTACTTC. As protein: CASSFNRGSYEQYF.

DNA of the CDR3: TGTGCCAGCAGTTGGGTAGCGGGAGGGTCCTACGAGCAGTACTTC. Amino acid sequence: CASSWVAGGSYEQYF. This chain connects TRBV27 to TRBJ2-7; TRBD2 aligns across 11 bases. The CDR3 covers 15 residues. The trim removed 4 bases at V and 1 base at J, leaving 3 bases unmatched. The germline V gene has CDR1 MNHEY and CDR2 SMNVEV (reference sequence).

The V gene is TRBV9, the J gene TRBJ2-1; 9 nucleotides align to TRBD2. Trimming cost V 3 bases and J 6 bases; bases outside gene matches: 4. Germline V gene lookup returns CDR1 SGDLS and CDR2 YYNGEE. This CDR3 region has 14 residues. The CDR3 nucleotides are TGTGCCAGCAGCGCTAGCGGGACGGGCAATGAGCAGTTCTTC. The encoded protein is CASSASGTGNEQFF.

As DNA, the CDR3 is TGCGCCAGCAGCTTGGATTACAGAACCTACGAGCAGTACTTC. It encodes CASSLDYRTYEQYF. The chain uses TRBV5-1 and TRBJ2-7; the D is unclear. Germline assignment: CDR1 SGHRS and CDR2 YFSETQ. The ends were cut back, 0 bases at V and 2 bases at J, with 9 bases in the middle. The CDR3 consists of 14 residues.

The chain carries TRBV7-9 and TRBJ2-1, with 10 positions matching TRBD2. The V gene's germline CDR1 is SEHNR and CDR2 FQNEAQ (reference sequence). The CDR3 consists of 17 residues. The V gene end was trimmed by 4 bases and the J gene end by 6 bases; junction bases not matched to a gene: 12. For the CDR3, the DNA is TGTGCCAGCAGCTCAAGAGAGGAGCGGGAGGGCCGCAATGAGCAGTTCTTC. Amino acids: CASSSREEREGRNEQFF. Complete variable domain (other parts from reference TRBV7-9 and TRBJ2-1): DTGVSQNPRHKITKRGQNVTFRCDPISEHNRLYWYRQTLGQGPEFLTYFQNEAQLEKSRLLSDRFSAERPKGSFSTLEIQRTEQGDSAMYLCASSSREEREGRNEQFFGPGTRLTVL.

The chain links TRBV19 to TRBJ1-1, with a weak D call TRBD1 (5 bases). The CDR3 length is 13 residues. V was trimmed by 3 bases and J by 8 bases, leaving 13 bases between them. CDR1 and CDR2 from the germline V gene are LNHDA and SQIVND (reference sequence). The CDR3 region has the DNA TGTGCCAGTAGTATGCGGGGCCGGGACGAAGCTTTCTTT. This codes for CASSMRGRDEAFF. Full variable domain (remainder filled in from reference TRBV19 and TRBJ1-1): DGGITQSPKYLFRKEGQNVTLSCEQNLNHDAMYWYRQDPGQGLRLIYYSQIVNDFQKGDIAEGYSVSREKKESFPLTVTSAQKNPTAFYLCASSMRGRDEAFFGQGTRLTVV.

The rearrangement uses TRBV14 and TRBJ2-2, with 8 bases lining up with TRBD2. Germline V lookup: CDR1 SGHDN, CDR2 FVKESK. The CDR3 runs 16 residues. V lost 3 bases, J lost 6 bases, and 9 bases stayed unmatched. The CDR3 loop is CASSHSRLAKAGELFF. In DNA form, the CDR3 reads TGTGCCAGCAGCCACTCGAGACTAGCGAAGGCCGGGGAGCTGTTTTTT.

J is TRBJ1-5 and V is TRBV6-6; possible D gene TRBD1, 6 bases. Trimming left V 7 bases short and J 6 bases short, with 16 bases between. Per the germline V gene, CDR1 is MNHNY and CDR2 is SVGAGI (reference sequence). This CDR3 comprises 14 residues. CDR3 nucleotide sequence: TGTGCCAGCACCCGGGGGGCCCCCGGTCAGCCCCAGCATTTT. This encodes CASTRGAPGQPQHF.

V gene TRBV19 combines with J gene TRBJ1-1; the match to TRBD1 covers 8 bases. V was clipped by 9 bases and J by 4 bases; unmatched bases: 16. CDR3 length equals 16 residues. Germline V CDR1 and CDR2: LNHDA, SQIVND (reference sequence). CDR3 nucleotides: TGTGCCAGCCGATCTAGTGACAGGGGCCGGGGCACTGAAGCTTTCTTT. It yields the protein CASRSSDRGRGTEAFF. The full variable domain, rest sourced from reference TRBV19 and TRBJ1-1, is DGGITQSPKYLFRKEGQNVTLSCEQNLNHDAMYWYRQDPGQGLRLIYYSQIVNDFQKGDIAEGYSVSREKKESFPLTVTSAQKNPTAFYLCASRSSDRGRGTEAFFGQGTRLTVV.

The chain has TRBV9 and TRBJ2-1; possible D gene TRBD2, 6 bases. This CDR3 has 13 residues. Deletions cut 2 bases from V and 9 bases from J, with 12 bases between. CDR1 and CDR2 from the germline V gene are SGDLS and YYNGEE. CDR3 in DNA: TGTGCCAGCAGCGTCGGGACTTCTGTTGAGCAGTTCTTC. Its translation is CASSVGTSVEQFF.

Of note for this clone: One end of the junction fails to match germline, which may point to a read error. V and J are TRBV7-2 and TRBJ2-1, with 9 bases fitting TRBD2. This CDR3 spans 15 amino acids. The germline V gene has CDR1 SGHTA and CDR2 FQGNSA. The CDR3 is CASSVAGEVYNEQFF. The CDR3 DNA reads as TGTGCCAGCAGCGTAGCGGGAGAGGTATACAATGAGCAGTTCTTC.

The chain carries TRBV28 and TRBJ2-5, with D possibly being TRBD2 (6 bases). The CDR3 consists of 16 residues. Germline CDR1 reads MDHEN; CDR2 reads SYDVKM. The ends were cut back, 6 bases at V and 4 bases at J, with 21 bases in the middle. The CDR3 reads CASSLSSGLRVETQYF. The CDR3, as DNA: TGTGCCAGCAGCCTATCCAGCGGGCTCAGGGTAGAGACCCAGTACTTC.

The chain couples TRBV18 to TRBJ2-3; 7 bases agree with TRBD1. The CDR3 spans 17 residues. Germline V gene sequence: CDR1 KGHSH, CDR2 LQKENI. Trimming at V came to 3 bases and at J to 2 bases, leaving 11 bases not matched to a gene. The CDR3 spells CASSPNVQGYFTDTQYF. The CDR3 DNA follows: TGTGCCAGCTCACCGAACGTACAGGGGTACTTCACAGATACGCAGTATTTT.

With respect to this clone: Other DNA sequences from this sample encode an identical CDR3 as well. V is TRBV7-3 and J is TRBJ2-2, with no clear D. Germline values: CDR1 SGHTA, CDR2 FQGTGA. This CDR3 comprises 13 residues. Deletions cut 5 bases from V and 7 bases from J, with 11 bases between. The CDR3 coding sequence is TGTGCCAGCAGCCCGTCTGTCGGCGGGGAGCTGTTTTTT. Translating it yields CASSPSVGGELFF.

Here the CDR3 DNA reads TGTGCCAGCAGCCCCCCGGAAGGGACTAGCGTCTACAATGAGCAGTTCTTC. Protein: CASSPPEGTSVYNEQFF. This chain joins TRBV7-8 and TRBJ2-1; the match to TRBD2 covers 10 bases. The CDR3 consists of 17 residues. Trimming removed 5 bases from V and 3 bases from J; junction bases left unmatched: 10. Germline lookup yields CDR1 SGHVS and CDR2 FQNEAQ.

V gene TRBV13 combines with J gene TRBJ2-4; D possibly corresponds to TRBD2 (5 bases). From germline, CDR1 is PRHDT and CDR2 FYEKMQ (reference sequence). V shed 3 bases and J shed 3 bases, with 12 bases lying between them. This CDR3 spans 15 amino acids. The CDR3 sequence is CASSFGAGLKNIQYF. In nucleotides, the CDR3 is TGTGCCAGCAGCTTTGGTGCAGGACTCAAAAACATTCAGTACTTC.

The genes are TRBV5-1 and TRBJ2-2, with D perhaps TRBD1 (5 bases). CDR3 size: 15 residues. Trimming took off 0 bases at V and 5 bases at J, with 11 bases between the two ends. Germline CDR1 reads SGHRS; CDR2 reads YFSETQ. The CDR3 DNA follows: TGCGCCAGCAGCTTGGGCGTGGGGCCAACCGGGGAGCTGTTTTTT. It codes for CASSLGVGPTGELFF.

The J gene is TRBJ1-3, the V gene TRBV7-2, with a tentative D call TRBD1 (6 bases). The germline CDR1 and CDR2 sequences are SGHTA and FQGNSA. This CDR3 contains 15 residues. V lost 3 bases, J lost 2 bases, and 11 bases lay in between. CDR3 sequence reads: CASSFDRTAGNTIYF. CDR3 in DNA: TGTGCCAGCAGCTTCGATCGGACAGCTGGAAACACCATATATTTT.

V gene TRBV9 combines with J gene TRBJ2-1; D is ambiguous. This CDR3 region has 14 residues. Germline lookup yields CDR1 SGDLS and CDR2 YYNGEE. Trimming pared 6 bases from V and 0 bases from J, leaving 10 bases between. The CDR3 here is CASTPQNSYNEQFF. In DNA, the CDR3 is TGTGCCAGCACCCCACAGAACTCCTACAATGAGCAGTTCTTC.

The genes are TRBV3-1 (or the pseudogene TRBV3-2) and TRBJ2-5; 8 bases are a match to TRBD2. Germline V lookup: CDR1 LGHDT, CDR2 YNNKEL (reference sequence). The CDR3 has 16 residues. V gave up 4 bases and J gave up 4 bases; unmatched junction bases: 11. Here the CDR3 DNA reads TGTGCCAGCAGCCCCTTCGAACGGGAGGGGTCAGAGACCCAGTACTTC. It yields the protein CASSPFEREGSETQYF.

This chain links TRBV6-5 with TRBJ1-2; D gene unclear. The CDR3 consists of 13 residues. Germline values: CDR1 MNHEY, CDR2 SVGAGI. Deletions cut 0 bases from V and 8 bases from J, with 10 bases between. The DNA of the CDR3 is TGTGCCAGCAGTTACTCGGAGGGTTACGGCTACACCTTC. The encoded protein is CASSYSEGYGYTF.

The rearrangement uses TRBV19 and TRBJ2-5; tentative D call: TRBD1 (6 bases). Germline V CDR1 and CDR2: LNHDA, SQIVND (reference sequence). Trimming left V 6 bases short and J 3 bases short, with 14 bases between. This CDR3 has 14 residues. The DNA for the CDR3 is TGTGCCAGTAGAGGCAGGGGCCCCAAAGAGACCCAGTACTTC. As protein: CASRGRGPKETQYF.

The gene calls are TRBV3-1 (or the pseudogene TRBV3-2) and TRBJ1-5; maybe TRBD1 (6 bases). The CDR3 is made up of 14 amino acids. CDR1 is LGHDT, CDR2 YNNKEL, per germline (reference sequence). V shed 5 bases and J shed 6 bases, with 14 bases lying between them. The CDR3 sequence: CASSLGGAGQPQHF. The CDR3 DNA reads TGTGCCAGCAGCTTAGGGGGGGCCGGTCAGCCCCAGCATTTT.

The gene calls are TRBV10-3 and TRBJ2-5, with D hard to call. The length of the CDR3 is 12 residues. Per the germline V gene, CDR1 is ENHRY and CDR2 is SYGVKD. V lost 10 bases to trimming and J lost 1 base, with 10 bases between them. CDR3 sequence: CATGAFQETQYF. The CDR3 nucleotides are TGTGCCACCGGAGCCTTCCAAGAGACCCAGTACTTC.

V gene TRBV2 combines with J gene TRBJ2-2; 10 bases map to TRBD2. V dropped 3 bases and J dropped 3; count of bases not matched to a gene: 4. CDR1 is SNHLY, CDR2 FYNNEI, per germline. The CDR3 has 16 amino acids. CDR3 nucleotides: TGTGCCAGCAGTGATCCCCTAGCGGGAGACACCGGGGAGCTGTTTTTT. Translated: CASSDPLAGDTGELFF.